This T cell receptor beta chain originates from a study of T cell responses to AZD1222 COVID-19 vaccine. Background on the study: Researchers grouped second doses given at about 4 or about 12 weeks into one pool.

Clones were read by immunoSEQ multiplex PCR, and TCRdb kept only the in-frame ones, dropping some. The sample includes 140,000 to 150,000 clones, 92% of them seen just once. Overall study findings and caveats: Rises in breadth and depth of Spike-specific TCRs came after two AZD1222 doses. In a largely white British group with more females than males, clonal diversity was possibly underestimated. Reports indicate that nearly half of spike-specific TCRs are directed at unmutated variant regions.

Of note for this clone: Its antigen is not identified.

The sequence came from an adult in good health. The input for sequencing was peripheral blood, taken on day 0 of AZD1222 vaccination.

The CDR3 DNA sequence: TGCGCCAGCAGCTTAGGACAGGGGGCCAAAGATACGCAGTATTTT. Protein: CASSLGQGAKDTQYF. V is TRBV5-1 and J is TRBJ2-3; 11 bases align to TRBD1. J was trimmed by 5 bases and V by 2 bases; bases with no gene match: 4. Germline V gene sequence: CDR1 SGHRS, CDR2 YFSETQ. The CDR3 consists of 15 residues.